Given below is one TCR beta chain in context. The sample originates from a study of identical twins. Each CDR3 protein gets one entry after TCRdb re-called the 5' RACE reads with MiXCR. The sample shows about 810,000 distinct CDR3 sequences, roughly an eighth of them seen only once. The V gene lost 6 bases and the J gene lost 2 bases, with 14 bases spanning the gap. The CDR3 covers 15 residues. These records were also assigned to another study, of yellow fever vaccine responses in identical twins.

Sequenced material: PBMCs. The chain couples TRBV12-3 or TRBV12-4 to TRBJ1-3, with D possibly TRBD1 on 5 matching bases. The receptor was isolated from a young woman in good health. The CDR3 protein is CASSSPGGTGNTIYF. CDR3 DNA sequence: TGTGCCAGCAGCTCGCCTGGGGGTACTGGAAACACCATATATTTT.